What follows describes a single T cell receptor beta chain. The data are from a study of blood T cells in healthy people across ages. Looked up from germline, CDR1 is DFQATT and CDR2 is SNEGSKA (reference sequence). The CDR3 has 14 residues. V lost 8 bases and J lost 2, with 18 bases in between. Combining a sample-barcoded 5' primer with a J-beta primer mix, a second PCR ran for about 7 to 11 cycles. TCRdb processed the 5' RACE reads anew with MiXCR; each CDR3 protein has one entry. The table includes approximately 900,000 distinct CDR3 sequences, approximately 32% detected once. The same specimen was also included in a second study, on T cells of mothers and their children. That study adds: For each mother, over 9.5 million TCR beta CDR3 reads were obtained, and for each child, approximately 3 million. The shaping of TCR recombination output by thymic selection is similar in related and unrelated pairs. Overlap measured in related mother-child pairs was slightly, non-significantly higher than in unrelated pairs.

The sequenced material came from blood. The chain joins TRBV20-1 to TRBJ1-1, with D possibly being TRBD1 (6 bases). The origin of this receptor is a woman between 40 and 55 years old in good health. The CDR3 DNA follows: TGCAGTCTTAAAAAGGGGGGAGGAAACACTGAAGCTTTCTTT. Translated: CSLKKGGGNTEAFF.